Below, 13 T cell receptor beta chains from the same sample are listed, as sequenced in a study of cytomegalovirus exposure and HLA in healthy donors. A multiplex PCR was run with 60 Vbeta primers and 13 Jbeta primers. Profiled with immunoSEQ multiplex PCR; TCRdb holds only in-frame clones, not every one. The table shows 200,000 to 250,000 clones, with 82% occurring only once. Source material: PBMCs. These receptors originate from a woman aged 40 to 50 in good health and CMV-seronegative.

The chain employs TRBV6-1 and TRBJ2-7; tentatively, D is TRBD1 (6 bases). Trimming shortened V by 6 bases and J by 3 bases, and 9 bases separated the two germline ends. The CDR3 sequence is 12 residues long. The germline V gene encodes CDR1 MNHNS and CDR2 SASEGT. Here the CDR3 reads CASSPTGYEQYF. CDR3 coding DNA: TGTGCCAGCAGCCCGACAGGCTACGAGCAGTACTTC.

The V gene is TRBV4-1, the J gene TRBJ1-1, with a weak D call TRBD1 (5 bases). Germline V CDR1 and CDR2: MGHRA, YSYEKL. V was cut by 3 bases and J by 0 bases, with 11 bases left in between. This CDR3 has 15 amino acids. CDR3 in DNA: TGCGCCAGCAGCCACCGGGGACTCTTGAACACTGAAGCTTTCTTT. Translating it yields CASSHRGLLNTEAFF.

The chain combines TRBV10-2 with TRBJ2-7; no clear D. This CDR3 is 14 amino acids long. V lost 6 bases and J lost 2, with 14 bases in between. The germline V gene encodes CDR1 WSHSY and CDR2 SAAADI. The CDR3 reads CASSRRPVTYEQYF. The CDR3 coding sequence is TGCGCCAGCAGCCGTCGTCCGGTGACCTACGAGCAGTACTTC.

V and J are TRBV30 and TRBJ2-3; no definite D call. Trimming cost V 1 base and J 4 bases, with 9 bases left between them. The germline V gene encodes CDR1 GTSNPN and CDR2 SVGIG (reference sequence). The CDR3 runs to 13 residues. CDR3: CAWSALPADTQYF. The CDR3 bases are TGTGCCTGGAGTGCACTACCGGCAGATACGCAGTATTTT.

V gene TRBV28 combines with J gene TRBJ2-7; maybe TRBD1 (5 bases). Looked up from germline, CDR1 is MDHEN and CDR2 is SYDVKM. The V gene lost 5 bases and the J gene lost 2 bases, with 16 bases spanning the gap. The CDR3 runs 15 residues. The CDR3, as DNA: TGTGCCAGCAGTCCAGGGTCAAGAGGAGCCTACGAGCAGTACTTC. It yields the protein CASSPGSRGAYEQYF.

This chain joins TRBV4-2 and TRBJ1-2; the D gene is possibly TRBD1 (6 bases). The CDR3 has 18 residues. V was clipped by 5 bases and J by 0 bases, with 22 bases between them. Germline V gives CDR1 LGHNA, CDR2 YNFKEQ. The CDR3 region is CASSDEGGHTLANYGYTF. CDR3 coding DNA: TGTGCCAGCAGCGATGAAGGGGGACACACGTTAGCTAACTATGGCTACACCTTC.

This chain uses TRBV5-1 with TRBJ1-1, with 11 nucleotides matching TRBD1. V lost 3 bases to trimming and J lost 5 bases; unmatched junction nucleotides: 3. Germline loops: CDR1 SGHRS, CDR2 YFSETQ. The CDR3 is 14 amino acids. CDR3 protein: CASSSDRGHTEAFF. The CDR3 nucleotides read TGCGCCAGCAGCTCGGACAGGGGGCATACTGAAGCTTTCTTT.

V and J are TRBV2 and TRBJ2-2; maybe TRBD2 (5 bases). Trimming stripped 11 bases from V and 7 bases from J, with 17 bases between. Looked up from germline, CDR1 is SNHLY and CDR2 is FYNNEI. The CDR3 consists of 13 residues. This CDR3 is CAVRGDGGGELFF. The CDR3 DNA sequence: TGTGCCGTCCGGGGAGACGGTGGCGGGGAGCTGTTTTTT.

The V gene is TRBV5-4, the J gene TRBJ1-2; 9 bases fit TRBD1. In germline, CDR1 is SGHNT, CDR2 YYREEE (reference sequence). The CDR3 loop spans 13 amino acids. V was clipped by 4 bases and J by 5 bases; unmatched bases: 3. CDR3 coding DNA: TGTGCCAGCAGCCGACAGGGGGAGTATGGCTACACCTTC. This encodes CASSRQGEYGYTF.

The rearrangement links TRBV7-9 to TRBJ2-7; 7 nucleotides line up with TRBD1. Unmatched junction bases numbered 11, after V lost 5 bases and J lost 7 bases. Germline V lookup: CDR1 SEHNR, CDR2 FQNEAQ (reference sequence). This CDR3 is 14 amino acids long. Written as DNA, the CDR3 is TGTGCCAGCAGCCGACGGGACAGCGCAGGGGAGCAGTACTTC. This codes for CASSRRDSAGEQYF.

The chain carries TRBV29-1 and TRBJ2-1; TRBD2 might be the D (6 bases). The germline V gene has CDR1 SQVTM and CDR2 ANQGSEA. The CDR3 runs 14 residues. Trimming took 7 bases from V and 2 from J, leaving 15 bases between them. The CDR3 loop reads CSASGRETYNEQFF. CDR3 nucleotide sequence: TGCAGCGCCTCCGGGCGGGAAACCTACAATGAGCAGTTCTTC.

This clone was observed once. This rearrangement joins TRBV19 to TRBJ2-7; D gene uncertain. The end of the DNA is better explained by TRBJ2-1, so the J call may be wrong. CDR3 length: 18 amino acids. In germline, CDR1 is LNHDA, CDR2 SQIVND (reference sequence). Here the CDR3 reads CASSTGPLARSTYNEQFF. The CDR3 nucleotides are TGTGCCAGTAGTACCGGCCCATTAGCTCGGAGTACCTACAATGAGCAGTTCTTC.

The rearrangement uses TRBV12-5 and TRBJ1-5, with D unresolved. Trimming stripped 6 bases from V and 2 bases from J, with 17 bases between. Germline V gene data show CDR1 as LGHNT and CDR2 as FRNRAP. This CDR3 is built from 16 residues. CDR3: CASGPPSEYGNQPQHF. CDR3 sequence (DNA): TGTGCTAGTGGGCCGCCTAGTGAGTACGGCAATCAGCCCCAGCATTTT.